In this sample, the clone carrying this T cell receptor (beta chain) turned up a few times. Antigen specificity is unknown. Assembly of TCR beta libraries relied on iRepertoire HTBI primers together with Arm-PCR of CDR3 regions. TCRdb re-derived calls from the multiplex PCR reads in MiXCR, one entry per CDR3 protein. The repertoire holds 350,000 to 400,000 distinct CDR3 sequences, roughly a sixth seen once, with approximately 22% in the top ten. The data were obtained in a study of regulatory T cells in long-lasting Graves disease. The study, taken as a whole, reports: Shared public clonotypes totalled 2,741 in persistent patients, compared with around 930 in new patients.

Indicated time point: newly diagnosed GD, antithyroid drugs for less than 3 months. PBMCs were the source of the RNA used for TCR sequencing. The TCR was taken from a female donor with Graves disease. The input for sequencing was peripheral blood mononuclear cells (PBMCs), taken at new diagnosis, from a patient treated with antithyroid drugs.

The CDR3 DNA reads as TGTGCCAGCAGCTCCCCCGGCGTGGGCGGGGGGGCGGAGGAGCAGTTCTTC. Translating gives CASSSPGVGGGAEEQFF. V and J are TRBV5-4 and TRBJ2-1, with 9 bases that match TRBD2. The CDR3 is made up of 17 amino acids. Germline loops: CDR1 SGHNT, CDR2 YYREEE (reference sequence). Trimming removed 3 bases from V and 10 bases from J; junction bases left unmatched: 17.